The next 7 T cell receptor beta chains were all read from a single sample in a study of shared clonotypes between healthy human individuals. The repertoire was sequenced with immunoSEQ multiplex PCR; TCRdb's copy has only in-frame clones and lacks some. The top ten clones hold approximately 0.37% of a sample with about 2.4 million clones, roughly 93% of them seen once. The specimen sequenced was naive CD4+ T cells from PBMCs. Subset indicated: CD45RA+ positively selected. Receptor source: a man aged 18 to 30 in good health. Some clones in this sample may be carry-over from other donors' samples.

The chain is built from TRBV16 and TRBJ1-1, with unresolved D. The ends were cut back, 2 bases at V and 1 base at J, with 5 bases in the middle. This CDR3 comprises 13 residues. The V gene's germline CDR1 is KGHSY and CDR2 FQNENV. CDR3 sequence reads: CASSQQRNTEAFF. The CDR3 DNA follows: TGTGCCAGCAGCCAACAGCGGAACACTGAAGCTTTCTTT.

The chain links TRBV28 to TRBJ2-5, with TRBD1 matching over 10 bases. Unmatched junction bases numbered 9, after V lost 6 bases and J lost 5 bases. Germline CDR1 MDHEN, CDR2 SYDVKM. CDR3 length: 15 amino acids. The CDR3 DNA sequence: TGTGCCAGCAGCCCTCCCGGGACAGGGGTGGAGACCCAGTACTTC. This sequence encodes CASSPPGTGVETQYF.

V usage is TRBV19 and J usage is TRBJ2-6, with unresolved D. The CDR3 spans 16 residues. Between the trimmed V and J ends, which lost 2 bases and 4 bases, there was a span of 12 bases. Germline values: CDR1 LNHDA, CDR2 SQIVND (reference sequence). Written as DNA, the CDR3 is TGTGCCAGTAGTATATTGTGGGTTTACGGGGCCAACGTCCTGACTTTC. Its translation: CASSILWVYGANVLTF.

V usage is TRBV28 and J usage is TRBJ2-7; 7 nucleotides match TRBD2. Unmatched junction bases numbered 6, after V lost 3 bases and J lost 7 bases. The germline gives CDR1 MDHEN, CDR2 SYDVKM. This CDR3 has 13 amino acids. CDR3 DNA: TGTGCCAGCAGTTTGGGAGGGGTTGGGGAGCAGTACTTC. Translating it yields CASSLGGVGEQYF.

The chain is built from TRBV6-5 and TRBJ1-2, with D maybe TRBD1 (5 bases). The CDR3 has 15 amino acids. The V and J ends lost 5 bases and 4 bases respectively, with 17 bases between them. The germline V gene encodes CDR1 MNHEY and CDR2 SVGAGI. CDR3 nucleotides: TGTGCCAGCAGTCCCGGGGGACTGGGCCTCTATGGCTACACCTTC. Its translation is CASSPGGLGLYGYTF.

The CDR3 here is CASTRGQDETQYF. The CDR3 nucleotides are TGTGCCAGCACTCGAGGGCAGGACGAGACCCAGTACTTC. The chain has TRBV28 and TRBJ2-5, with a tentative D call TRBD2 (5 bases). The CDR3 loop spans 13 amino acids. V was clipped by 7 bases and J by 5 bases, with 14 bases between them. Germline-derived CDR1 and CDR2 are MDHEN and SYDVKM. The full variable domain, its missing parts supplied by reference TRBV28 and TRBJ2-5, is DVKVTQSSRYLVKRTGEKVFLECVQDMDHENMFWYRQDPGLGLRLIYFSYDVKMKEKGDIPEGYSVSREKKERFSLILESASTNQTSMYLCASTRGQDETQYFGPGTRLLVL.

The rearrangement joins TRBV7-9 to TRBJ2-1; 8 positions agree with TRBD1. This CDR3 is 17 amino acids long. Germline assignment: CDR1 SEHNR and CDR2 FQNEAQ (reference sequence). Trimming took 1 base from V and 4 from J; bases not matched to a gene: 9. The CDR3 is CASSLGLWDRSYNEQFF. Here the CDR3 DNA reads TGTGCCAGCAGCTTAGGTCTCTGGGACAGGTCTTACAATGAGCAGTTCTTC.